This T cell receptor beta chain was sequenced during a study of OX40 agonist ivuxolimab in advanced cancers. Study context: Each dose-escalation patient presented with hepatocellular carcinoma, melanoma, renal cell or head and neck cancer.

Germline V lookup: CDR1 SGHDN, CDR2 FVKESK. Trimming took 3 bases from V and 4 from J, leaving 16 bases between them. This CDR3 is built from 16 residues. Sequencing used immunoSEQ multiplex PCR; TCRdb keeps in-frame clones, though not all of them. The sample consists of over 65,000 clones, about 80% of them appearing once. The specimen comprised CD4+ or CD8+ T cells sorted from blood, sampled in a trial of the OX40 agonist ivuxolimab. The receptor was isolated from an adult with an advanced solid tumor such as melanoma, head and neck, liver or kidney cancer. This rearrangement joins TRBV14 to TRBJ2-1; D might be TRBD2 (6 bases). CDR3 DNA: TGTGCCAGCAGCCAGCAAAAGCGGGTTATATACAATGAGCAGTTCTTC. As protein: CASSQQKRVIYNEQFF.